The 27 T cell receptor beta chains listed next were all sequenced from one sample in a study of blood T cell repertoires in COVID-19. Profiled with immunoSEQ multiplex PCR; TCRdb holds only in-frame clones, not every one. The data hold 300,000 to 350,000 clones, with around 87% observed a single time. The source material was peripheral blood. All receptors derive from a man aged 18 to 29 with active or convalescent COVID-19.

The chain recombines TRBV5-1 with TRBJ2-3, with D perhaps TRBD2 (5 bases). Trimming took 0 bases from V and 5 from J, leaving 13 bases between them. This CDR3 has 15 amino acids. Germline V gene data show CDR1 as SGHRS and CDR2 as YFSETQ. In DNA, the CDR3 is TGCGCCAGCAGCTTGGATCGGCTAGCTGGAGATACGCAGTATTTT. Translation gives CASSLDRLAGDTQYF.

J is TRBJ1-5 and V is TRBV6-1, with D perhaps TRBD1 (5 bases). V was clipped by 7 bases and J by 6 bases, with 13 bases between them. Germline CDR1 and CDR2: MNHNS and SASEGT. The CDR3 spans 13 residues. In DNA, the CDR3 is TGTGCCAGCAATCCCGGGGGGGGTCAGCCCCAGCATTTT. Amino acids: CASNPGGGQPQHF.

This sequence joins TRBV11-2 and TRBJ2-5; D not certain. V gave up 1 base and J gave up 3 bases, with 6 bases separating them. The CDR3 covers 13 residues. Germline CDR1 SGHAT, CDR2 FQNNGV. The CDR3 sequence is CASSLGPEETQYF. The CDR3 nucleotides read TGTGCCAGCAGCTTAGGTCCAGAAGAGACCCAGTACTTC.

The table lists this clone with a count of one. This chain uses TRBV19 with TRBJ2-1; D possibly corresponds to TRBD2 (7 bases). The length of the CDR3 is 15 residues. The ends were cut back, 6 bases at V and 4 bases at J, with 16 bases in the middle. The V gene's germline CDR1 is LNHDA and CDR2 SQIVND (reference sequence). The CDR3 bases are TGTGCCAGTAGCGGGGGGCCCCCCTTTTACAATGAGCAGTTCTTC. It yields the protein CASSGGPPFYNEQFF.

The chain links TRBV7-6 to TRBJ1-6, with TRBD1 as a possible D gene (5 bases). The CDR3 has 13 amino acids. V dropped 8 bases and J dropped 7 bases, with 12 bases sitting between them. Per germline, CDR1 SGHVS and CDR2 FNYEAQ. The CDR3 DNA follows: TGTGCCAGCGGAAGGGGCCAGAATTCACCCCTCCACTTT. Translation: CASGRGQNSPLHF.

V and J are TRBV25-1 and TRBJ1-2; the match to TRBD1 covers 8 bases. The V and J ends lost 4 bases and 4 bases, in that order; junction bases with no gene match: 5. From germline, CDR1 is MGHDK and CDR2 SYGVNS. CDR3 length: 14 amino acids. The CDR3 DNA follows: TGTGCCAGCAGTGTTCCCGGGACAGGCTATGGCTACACCTTC. Its protein product is CASSVPGTGYGYTF.

The chain recombines TRBV4-1 with TRBJ2-7; 8 bases agree with TRBD1. The J segment lost 8 bases and the V segment lost 1 base, leaving 10 bases of the junction unmatched. Germline lookup yields CDR1 MGHRA and CDR2 YSYEKL. The CDR3 runs 15 residues. In DNA form, the CDR3 reads TGCGCCAGCAGCCAAGGCCAAGGGACAGGTGAACAGCAGTACTTC. This encodes CASSQGQGTGEQQYF.

This chain uses TRBV12-5 with TRBJ2-7, with 8 bases that match TRBD1. The germline gives CDR1 LGHNT, CDR2 FRNRAP. This CDR3 is 14 amino acids long. The V segment lost 6 bases and the J segment 6 bases; nucleotides outside the gene matches: 10. Here the CDR3 DNA reads TGTGCTAGTGGCATGACAGGGGTGACGGGCGAGCAGTACTTC. Residues: CASGMTGVTGEQYF.

This chain uses TRBV2 with TRBJ1-2, with D maybe TRBD1 (5 bases). The CDR3 contains 13 residues. V dropped 4 bases and J dropped 9 bases, with 15 bases sitting between them. Germline loops: CDR1 SNHLY, CDR2 FYNNEI. The CDR3 spells CASSADSSGRYTF. The CDR3 nucleotides are TGTGCCAGCAGTGCCGACAGTTCCGGTCGCTACACCTTC.

Concerning this clone itself: Sequence at one end of the junction differs from germline and may be a read error. The chain couples TRBV18 to TRBJ1-6; D uncertain. Looked up from germline, CDR1 is KGHSH and CDR2 is LQKENI. This CDR3 contains 15 residues. The DNA of the CDR3 is TGTGCCAGCTCGGCTTCGAGGCAGTCAAATTCGCCCCTCCACTTT. It yields the protein CASSASRQSNSPLHF. Full variable domain (outside the CDR3, taken from reference TRBV18 and TRBJ1-6): NAGVMQNPRHLVRRRGQEARLRCSPMKGHSHVYWYRQLPEEGLKFMVYLQKENIIDESGMPKERFSAEFPKEGPSILRIQQVVRGDSAAYFCASSASRQSNSPLHFGNGTRLTVT.

The genes are TRBV15 and TRBJ1-3; no clear D gene. The length of the CDR3 is 14 residues. Trimming removed 6 bases at V and 0 bases at J, with 9 bases between. Per germline, CDR1 LNHNV and CDR2 YYDKDF (reference sequence). CDR3 coding DNA: TGTGCCACCAGTTCCTGGAGCTCTGGAAACACCATATATTTT. Amino acid sequence: CATSSWSSGNTIYF.

The chain links TRBV9 to TRBJ1-4; D possibly corresponds to TRBD1 (5 bases). Germline V gene data show CDR1 as SGDLS and CDR2 as YYNGEE. The CDR3 sequence is 14 residues long. The V end was cut by 0 bases, the J end by 5 bases, with 8 bases between. The CDR3 loop reads CASSVVDSNEKLFF. Here the CDR3 DNA reads TGTGCCAGCAGCGTAGTAGACAGCAATGAAAAACTGTTTTTT.

The rearrangement uses TRBV27 and TRBJ1-5; the D is unclear. V was pared by 7 bases and J by 3 bases, with 19 bases between. The CDR3 loop spans 16 amino acids. CDR1 and CDR2 (germline): MNHEY, SMNVEV (reference sequence). DNA of the CDR3: TGTGCCAGCAACCCCCAAGGCAGGACTAACAATCAGCCCCAGCATTTT. Encoded protein: CASNPQGRTNNQPQHF.

This rearrangement joins TRBV2 to TRBJ2-6; TRBD2 aligns across 12 bases. The trim removed 6 bases at V and 3 bases at J, leaving 6 bases unmatched. CDR1 is SNHLY, CDR2 FYNNEI, per germline. This CDR3 region has 17 residues. CDR3: CASRTSGSFFGANVLTF. The CDR3 region has the DNA TGTGCCAGCAGGACTAGCGGGAGCTTTTTTGGGGCCAACGTCCTGACTTTC.

The chain has TRBV9 and TRBJ2-2, with D perhaps matching TRBD1 (6 bases). Germline V lookup: CDR1 SGDLS, CDR2 YYNGEE. Deletions cut 0 bases from V and 7 bases from J, with 10 bases between. This CDR3 has 14 amino acids. The CDR3 bases are TGTGCCAGCAGCGTAGGAGGGACATACGGGGAGCTGTTTTTT. Translation gives CASSVGGTYGELFF.

The chain joins TRBV7-9 to TRBJ1-6; a possible D gene is TRBD1 (5 bases). V lost 5 bases to trimming and J lost 9 bases, with 14 bases between them. CDR1 SEHNR and CDR2 FQNEAQ come from the germline V gene (reference sequence). The CDR3 contains 14 residues. In DNA form, the CDR3 reads TGTGCCAGCAGCCAAGACAGCTACGGTTCACCCCTCCACTTT. Its protein product is CASSQDSYGSPLHF.

The V gene is TRBV27, the J gene TRBJ2-7, with 11 nucleotides matching TRBD2. V shed 5 bases, J shed 4 bases, and the junction held 7 bases outside the gene matches. The length of the CDR3 is 15 residues. The germline gives CDR1 MNHEY, CDR2 SMNVEV (reference sequence). The CDR3 spells CASSPGTSGTYEQYF. CDR3 nucleotide sequence: TGTGCCAGCAGTCCCGGGACTAGCGGAACTTACGAGCAGTACTTC.

In this sample, this clone turned up once. The chain links TRBV5-5 to TRBJ2-5; D is possibly TRBD1 (6 bases). The V gene lost 3 bases and the J gene lost 7 bases, with 13 bases spanning the gap. There are 13 residues in the CDR3. Germline CDR1 is SGHKS and CDR2 is YYEKEE (reference sequence). CDR3 sequence: CASSSAGELTQYF. CDR3 in DNA: TGTGCCAGCAGCTCAGCAGGGGAGTTGACCCAGTACTTC.

This clone showed up many times. The V call is TRBV27, the J call TRBJ2-1; TRBD2 is a possible D gene (6 bases). This CDR3 is built from 13 residues. Germline V gene data show CDR1 as MNHEY and CDR2 as SMNVEV (reference sequence). V was trimmed by 4 bases and J by 3 bases, leaving 7 bases between them. The CDR3 here is CASSSRDYNEQFF. DNA for the CDR3: TGTGCCAGCAGTTCGCGGGACTACAATGAGCAGTTCTTC.

The rearrangement joins TRBV7-9 to TRBJ2-7; 10 bases match TRBD1. The CDR3 sequence is 13 residues long. J was trimmed by 3 bases and V by 5 bases; bases with no gene match: 1. CDR1 is SEHNR and CDR2 is FQNEAQ in the germline V gene (reference sequence). CDR3 residues: CASSRDRGYEQYF. DNA of the CDR3: TGTGCCAGCAGCCGGGACAGGGGCTACGAGCAGTACTTC. Full variable domain (outside the CDR3, taken from reference TRBV7-9 and TRBJ2-7): DTGVSQNPRHKITKRGQNVTFRCDPISEHNRLYWYRQTLGQGPEFLTYFQNEAQLEKSRLLSDRFSAERPKGSFSTLEIQRTEQGDSAMYLCASSRDRGYEQYFGPGTRLTVT.

The chain couples TRBV7-8 to TRBJ2-1; 9 positions match TRBD2. J was trimmed by 0 bases and V by 5 bases; bases with no gene match: 5. The CDR3 consists of 16 residues. Germline CDR1 SGHVS, CDR2 FQNEAQ. The DNA of the CDR3 is TGTGCCAGCAGCACACCTAGCGGGACCTCCTACAATGAGCAGTTCTTC. Translated, it gives CASSTPSGTSYNEQFF. Drawing the rest from reference TRBV7-8 and TRBJ2-1, the complete variable domain is GAGVSQSPRYKVAKRGQDVALRCDPISGHVSLFWYQQALGQGPEFLTYFQNEAQLDKSGLPSDRFFAERPEGSVSTLKIQRTQQEDSAVYLCASSTPSGTSYNEQFFGPGTRLTVL.

J is TRBJ1-1 and V is TRBV7-9, with a possible D match to TRBD1 (5 bases). Germline lookup yields CDR1 SEHNR and CDR2 FQNEAQ (reference sequence). The CDR3 is 12 amino acids. V dropped 5 bases and J dropped 7 bases, with 11 bases sitting between them. The chain's CDR3 is CASSAGPDEAFF. Written as DNA, the CDR3 is TGTGCCAGCAGCGCGGGGCCGGATGAAGCTTTCTTT.

The V and J genes are TRBV2 and TRBJ2-2; 12 positions match TRBD2. Looked up from germline, CDR1 is SNHLY and CDR2 is FYNNEI. This CDR3 is built from 13 residues. Losses at the gene ends were 11 bases for V and 5 bases for J; bases not matched to a gene: 3. The CDR3: CAGGTSGTGELFF. The CDR3, as DNA: TGTGCCGGAGGGACTAGCGGGACCGGGGAGCTGTTTTTT.

The J gene is TRBJ1-1, the V gene TRBV28; 12 nucleotides match TRBD1. The V gene's germline CDR1 is MDHEN and CDR2 SYDVKM. V lost 2 bases to trimming and J lost 1 base; unmatched junction nucleotides: 5. The CDR3 runs to 17 residues. CDR3 in amino acids: CASSLPGTGGENTEAFF. As DNA, the CDR3 is TGTGCCAGCAGTTTACCCGGGACAGGGGGCGAGAACACTGAAGCTTTCTTT.

The chain carries TRBV5-1 and TRBJ2-2, with 7 bases matching TRBD2. The V gene's germline CDR1 is SGHRS and CDR2 YFSETQ. The CDR3 covers 15 residues. V shed 5 bases and J 6 bases; nucleotides not matched to a gene: 10. The CDR3 sequence: CASSLTSWLAGELFF. For the CDR3, the DNA is TGCGCCAGCAGTCTGACTAGCTGGCTCGCCGGGGAGCTGTTTTTT.

The rearrangement links TRBV28 to TRBJ1-1, with D unclear. Germline V gives CDR1 MDHEN, CDR2 SYDVKM. The ends were cut back, 3 bases at V and 4 bases at J, with 15 bases in the middle. CDR3 length: 15 amino acids. The CDR3 reads CASSFGRDRITEAFF. In DNA, the CDR3 is TGTGCCAGCAGTTTCGGGAGGGATCGAATCACTGAAGCTTTCTTT.

The CDR3 spells CASSQDPTTHPPYEQYF. CDR3 nucleotide sequence: TGCGCCAGCAGCCAAGATCCAACGACTCATCCTCCTTACGAGCAGTACTTC. This rearrangement joins TRBV4-1 to TRBJ2-7; D gene uncertain. The CDR3 spans 17 residues. Germline V gene data show CDR1 as MGHRA and CDR2 as YSYEKL. Trimming pared 0 bases from V and 4 bases from J, leaving 19 bases between.